The 9 T cell receptor beta chains below were found in one sample sequenced in a study of cytomegalovirus exposure and HLA in healthy donors. PCR primers comprised 60 Vbeta and 13 Jbeta primers. The method was immunoSEQ multiplex PCR; TCRdb's version includes in-frame clones alone and lacks a portion of them. The sample shows 150,000 to 200,000 clones, 65% to 90% of them seen only once. Specimen: PBMCs. These receptor sequences come from a man aged 45-65 years in good health and CMV-seropositive.

The rearrangement links TRBV2 to TRBJ2-2, with TRBD2 identical over 9 bases. Looked up from germline, CDR1 is SNHLY and CDR2 is FYNNEI. The trim removed 6 bases at V and 5 bases at J, leaving 7 bases unmatched. The CDR3 is 15 amino acids. The CDR3 bases are TGTGCCAGCAGCGGGGGACTAGCTTCGACCGGGGAGCTGTTTTTT. This encodes CASSGGLASTGELFF.

The CDR3 protein is CASSEGGSGGYGYTF. In DNA form, the CDR3 reads TGTGCCAGCAGTGAAGGGGGCAGCGGGGGGTATGGCTACACCTTC. The rearrangement uses TRBV2 and TRBJ1-2, with D possibly TRBD1 on 5 matching bases. The CDR3 totals 15 residues. Germline CDR1 reads SNHLY; CDR2 reads FYNNEI. V lost 1 base to trimming and J lost 5 bases, with 14 bases between them. The complete variable domain, with remaining parts taken from reference TRBV2 and TRBJ1-2, reads EPEVTQTPSHQVTQMGQEVILRCVPISNHLYFYWYRQILGQKVEFLVSFYNNEISEKSEIFDDQFSVERPDGSNFTLKIRSTKLEDSAMYFCASSEGGSGGYGYTFGSGTRLTVV.

This sequence joins TRBV5-1 and TRBJ1-5; no firm D call. This CDR3 contains 16 residues. V was clipped by 0 bases and J by 3 bases, with 13 bases between them. Germline V gene lookup returns CDR1 SGHRS and CDR2 YFSETQ. As DNA, the CDR3 is TGCGCCAGCAGCTTGGGATTGGCAGGTTACAATCAGCCCCAGCATTTT. This codes for CASSLGLAGYNQPQHF.

This clone was detected a few times. This rearrangement joins TRBV2 to TRBJ2-1, with D perhaps matching TRBD2 (5 bases). This CDR3 contains 15 residues. Trimming stripped 3 bases from V and 8 bases from J, with 17 bases between. The germline gives CDR1 SNHLY, CDR2 FYNNEI. CDR3 DNA sequence: TGTGCCAGCAGTGAGAGGCCCTTCGAGGGATATGAGCAGTTCTTC. Encoded protein: CASSERPFEGYEQFF.

V gene TRBV7-9 combines with J gene TRBJ2-1, with TRBD2 matching 10 bases. J was trimmed by 4 bases and V by 5 bases; bases with no gene match: 11. Germline assignment: CDR1 SEHNR and CDR2 FQNEAQ (reference sequence). This CDR3 has 17 amino acids. The DNA for the CDR3 is TGTGCCAGCAGCGGCCCGGGACTAGCGAGGAGTTACAATGAGCAGTTCTTC. Its protein is CASSGPGLARSYNEQFF.

The chain links TRBV5-1 to TRBJ2-2, with a possible D match to TRBD2 (5 bases). This CDR3 contains 14 residues. The V end lost 2 bases, the J end lost 0 bases, and 5 bases lay between the germline ends. CDR1 and CDR2 from the germline V gene are SGHRS and YFSETQ. For the CDR3, the DNA is TGCGCCAGCAGCTTCGGGACGAACACCGGGGAGCTGTTTTTT. Translated, it gives CASSFGTNTGELFF. The variable domain in full, with the rest retrieved from reference TRBV5-1 and TRBJ2-2, is KAGVTQTPRYLIKTRGQQVTLSCSPISGHRSVSWYQQTPGQGLQFLFEYFSETQRNKGNFPGRFSGRQFSNSRSEMNVSTLELGDSALYLCASSFGTNTGELFFGEGSRLTVL.

V gene TRBV9 combines with J gene TRBJ2-1; 12 bases are a match to TRBD2. Germline V CDR1 and CDR2: SGDLS, YYNGEE. The V gene end was trimmed by 3 bases and the J gene end by 3 bases; junction bases not matched to a gene: 1. CDR3 length: 15 residues. CDR3: CASSATSGGYNEQFF. The CDR3 bases are TGTGCCAGCAGCGCGACTAGCGGGGGCTACAATGAGCAGTTCTTC.

V gene TRBV5-4 combines with J gene TRBJ2-5, with D possibly TRBD2 on 6 matching bases. The J call could be wrong; TRBJ2-7 is a better fit for the DNA end. CDR3 length equals 13 residues. Germline V gene sequence: CDR1 SGHNT, CDR2 YYREEE (reference sequence). The CDR3 here is CASSFGGTYEQYF. The CDR3 bases are TGTGCCAGCAGCTTCGGGGGAACCTACGAGCAGTACTTC.

This chain uses TRBV27 with TRBJ2-7, with 8 nucleotides matching TRBD2. Germline trimming cut 6 bases from V and 0 bases from J; bases unmatched to any gene: 1. From germline, CDR1 is MNHEY and CDR2 SMNVEV (reference sequence). The length of the CDR3 is 13 residues. The CDR3 DNA is TGTGCCAGCAGCCGGGGGGGCTCCTACGAGCAGTACTTC. Amino acid sequence: CASSRGGSYEQYF.